The T cell receptor beta chain under discussion was sequenced for a study of T cells in tuberculosis. Across the study: Sequenced TCRs come from CD1B-GMM tetramer-binding T cells.

Profiling relied on immunoSEQ multiplex PCR, and the TCRdb table lists in-frame clones only, not all of them. Of around 45,000 clones in the sample, roughly 94% were seen once. On average about 100,000 T cells per donor were immunosequenced. CDR3 length: 14 residues. Trimming took 5 bases from V and 1 from J, leaving 11 bases between them. Germline V gene sequence: CDR1 MNHEY, CDR2 SVGAGI. The chain recombines TRBV6-5 with TRBJ1-2; possible D gene TRBD1, 6 bases. The clonotype comes from a donor aged 10 to 29 with latent tuberculosis or without tuberculosis infection. Some clones in this sample may be carry-over from other donors' samples. The material sequenced was PBMCs. CDR3 residues: CASSNGQINYGYTF. The CDR3, as DNA: TGTGCCAGCAGTAATGGACAGATTAACTATGGCTACACCTTC.